These T cell receptor beta chains were read from a single sample in a study of T cells in Graves' hyperthyroidism and ophthalmopathy. MiXCR, run by TCRdb on the multiplex PCR reads, gives a single entry per CDR3 protein. The table shows more than 20,000 distinct CDR3 sequences, with 45% to 50% occurring only once. The material sequenced was blood. The source is a middle-aged woman with Graves' hyperthyroidism that later progressed to Graves' ophthalmopathy. Both conserved end residues are part of each CDR3. Each record gives: CDR3 protein, CDR3 DNA, J gene, V gene, clone size, D gene. D genes are given only for firm matches. Clone size appears in some rows only: once, few, many, or a class for an expanded clone.

CDR3 protein: CASSVSGRILREELSF; CDR3 DNA: TGTGCCAGCAGCGTTAGCGGGAGAATTCTCCGTGAGGAGCTGTCTTTT; J gene: TRBJ2-2; V gene: TRBV3-1; clone size: -; D gene: TRBD2
CDR3 protein: CASSQGSTDTQCF; CDR3 DNA: TGCGCCAGCAGCCAAGGTAGCACAGATACGCAGTGTTTT; J gene: TRBJ2-3; V gene: TRBV10-1; clone size: -; D gene: -
CDR3 protein: CASSLEGSINQPQHF; CDR3 DNA: TGTGCCAGCAGCTTAGAAGGTAGCATCAATCAGCCCCAGCATTTT; J gene: TRBJ1-5; V gene: TRBV7-2; clone size: -; D gene: -
CDR3 protein: CASSLLTVNTEAFF; CDR3 DNA: TGTGCCAGCAGCTTACTGACAGTGAACACTGAAGCTTTCTTT; J gene: TRBJ1-1; V gene: TRBV11-2; clone size: -; D gene: -
CDR3 protein: CASSPGLQTLLSTDTQYF; CDR3 DNA: TGTGCCAGCAGCCCGGGACTTCAAACCCTTCTTAGCACAGATACGCAGTATTTT; J gene: TRBJ2-3; V gene: TRBV12-3/TRBV12-4; clone size: many; D gene: -
CDR3 protein: CACSGSFGNEQFF; CDR3 DNA: TGTGCCTGTAGCGGGAGTTTCGGCAATGAGCAGTTCTTC; J gene: TRBJ2-1; V gene: TRBV30; clone size: many; D gene: TRBD2
CDR3 protein: CASSLSVAGEETQYF; CDR3 DNA: TGTGCCAGCAGTCTGTCGGTAGCGGGAGAAGAGACCCAGTACTTC; J gene: TRBJ2-5; V gene: TRBV5-6; clone size: -; D gene: TRBD2
CDR3 protein: CASSVNRAETQYF; CDR3 DNA: TGTGCCAGCAGTGTTAACAGGGCGGAGACCCAGTACTTC; J gene: TRBJ2-5; V gene: TRBV6-1; clone size: many; D gene: -
CDR3 protein: CATRGGLNTEAFF; CDR3 DNA: TGTGCCACCAGGGGAGGGTTGAACACTGAAGCTTTCTTT; J gene: TRBJ1-1; V gene: TRBV24-1; clone size: few; D gene: -
CDR3 protein: CASSLETSVYNEQFF; CDR3 DNA: TGCGCCAGCAGCTTAGAGACTAGCGTTTACAATGAGCAGTTCTTC; J gene: TRBJ2-1; V gene: TRBV5-1; clone size: few; D gene: TRBD2
CDR3 protein: CSARPSGRDYNEQFF; CDR3 DNA: TGCAGTGCTAGACCTAGCGGGAGGGACTACAATGAGCAGTTCTTC; J gene: TRBJ2-1; V gene: TRBV20-1; clone size: -; D gene: TRBD2
CDR3 protein: CAGSLGGANVLTF; CDR3 DNA: TGTGCCGGCAGTTTAGGGGGGGCCAACGTCCTGACTTTC; J gene: TRBJ2-6; V gene: TRBV6-6; clone size: -; D gene: -
CDR3 protein: CASSEPGKPQHF; CDR3 DNA: TGCGCCAGCAGTGAACCGGGTAAGCCCCAGCATTTT; J gene: TRBJ1-5; V gene: TRBV10-1; clone size: few; D gene: -
CDR3 protein: CASNRGSVYEQYF; CDR3 DNA: TGTGCCAGCAACCGGGGCTCGGTATACGAGCAGTACTTC; J gene: TRBJ2-7; V gene: TRBV5-8; clone size: -; D gene: -
CDR3 protein: CASSLAPDTQYF; CDR3 DNA: TGTGCCAGCAGCTTAGCCCCAGATACGCAGTATTTT; J gene: TRBJ2-3; V gene: TRBV7-4; clone size: once; D gene: -
CDR3 protein: CASSHGTGGNTIYF; CDR3 DNA: TGTGCCAGCAGCCACGGGACAGGGGGAAACACCATATATTTT; J gene: TRBJ1-3; V gene: TRBV3-1; clone size: many; D gene: TRBD1
CDR3 protein: CASSSIRDSFEAFF; CDR3 DNA: TGTGCCAGCAGTTCGATCCGGGACAGTTTCGAAGCTTTCTTT; J gene: TRBJ1-1; V gene: TRBV28; clone size: many; D gene: TRBD1
CDR3 protein: CASSRTTGNTEAFF; CDR3 DNA: TGCGCCAGCAGCAGAACGACAGGGAACACTGAAGCTTTCTTT; J gene: TRBJ1-1; V gene: TRBV5-1; clone size: -; D gene: -
CDR3 protein: CASSQAHGRADEQFF; CDR3 DNA: TGCGCCAGCAGCCAAGCCCACGGGAGGGCCGATGAGCAGTTCTTC; J gene: TRBJ2-1; V gene: TRBV4-1; clone size: many; D gene: TRBD2
CDR3 protein: CASSPEPGLPHEQYF; CDR3 DNA: TGTGCCAGCAGCCCAGAACCGGGACTACCCCACGAGCAGTACTTC; J gene: TRBJ2-7; V gene: TRBV7-3; clone size: -; D gene: TRBD2
CDR3 protein: CATSPWVEGSGNTIYF; CDR3 DNA: TGTGCCACCAGCCCCTGGGTGGAAGGCTCTGGAAACACCATATATTTT; J gene: TRBJ1-3; V gene: TRBV15; clone size: few; D gene: -
CDR3 protein: CASSEGHRNTIYF; CDR3 DNA: TGTGCCAGCAGTGAAGGACATCGAAACACCATATATTTT; J gene: TRBJ1-3; V gene: TRBV25-1; clone size: -; D gene: -
CDR3 protein: CASRREGQTYNEQFF; CDR3 DNA: TGTGCCAGCAGACGGGAGGGACAGACCTACAATGAGCAGTTCTTC; J gene: TRBJ2-1; V gene: TRBV6-5; clone size: -; D gene: -
CDR3 protein: CASSLVTGGTEAFF; CDR3 DNA: TGCGCCAGCAGCTTGGTAACAGGGGGCACTGAAGCTTTCTTT; J gene: TRBJ1-1; V gene: TRBV5-1; clone size: -; D gene: TRBD1
CDR3 protein: CAISGNDRVSGYTF; CDR3 DNA: TGTGCCATCAGTGGAAACGACAGGGTTAGTGGCTACACCTTC; J gene: TRBJ1-2; V gene: TRBV10-3; clone size: few; D gene: TRBD1
CDR3 protein: CSARDLTDSNQPQHF; CDR3 DNA: TGCAGTGCTAGAGATCTTACGGATAGCAATCAGCCCCAGCATTTT; J gene: TRBJ1-5; V gene: TRBV20-1; clone size: -; D gene: -
CDR3 protein: CASSLVGYGYTF; CDR3 DNA: TGTGCCAGCAGCTTAGTGGGCTATGGCTACACCTTC; J gene: TRBJ1-2; V gene: TRBV7-9; clone size: -; D gene: -
CDR3 protein: CASSLRTGGDNERFF; CDR3 DNA: TGTGCCAGCAGCTTGAGGACGGGGGGGGACAATGAGCGGTTCTTC; J gene: TRBJ2-1; V gene: TRBV11-2; clone size: -; D gene: TRBD2
CDR3 protein: CASSIGVSGNTIYF; CDR3 DNA: TGTGCCAGTAGTATCGGGGTCTCTGGAAACACCATATATTTT; J gene: TRBJ1-3; V gene: TRBV19; clone size: many; D gene: -
CDR3 protein: CASSARDLSGANVLTF; CDR3 DNA: TGTGCCAGCAGCGCCCGGGACCTCTCTGGGGCCAACGTCCTGACTTTC; J gene: TRBJ2-6; V gene: TRBV9; clone size: -; D gene: -
CDR3 protein: CASSIKRRTSNQPQHF; CDR3 DNA: TGTGCCAGTAGTATAAAGCGGCGGACTAGCAATCAGCCCCAGCATTTT; J gene: TRBJ1-5; V gene: TRBV19; clone size: medium-sized; D gene: -
CDR3 protein: CASSLGGSQETQYF; CDR3 DNA: TGTGCCAGCAGCTTAGGCGGGAGCCAAGAGACCCAGTACTTC; J gene: TRBJ2-5; V gene: TRBV7-2; clone size: -; D gene: TRBD2
CDR3 protein: CASSSTGLAGDTQYF; CDR3 DNA: TGTGCCAGCAGTTCCACGGGACTAGCGGGAGATACGCAGTATTTT; J gene: TRBJ2-3; V gene: TRBV27; clone size: many; D gene: TRBD2
CDR3 protein: CASSQFPAGSSTDTQYF; CDR3 DNA: TGTGCCAGCAGCCAATTTCCAGCGGGGTCTTCCACAGATACGCAGTATTTT; J gene: TRBJ2-3; V gene: TRBV4-2; clone size: many; D gene: TRBD2
CDR3 protein: CAISDLGTGVEAFF; CDR3 DNA: TGTGCCATCAGTGACCTGGGGACAGGGGTTGAAGCTTTCTTT; J gene: TRBJ1-1; V gene: TRBV10-3; clone size: medium-sized; D gene: TRBD1
CDR3 protein: CATSLGLGGYTF; CDR3 DNA: TGTGCCACCAGTCTTGGGTTAGGTGGCTACACCTTC; J gene: TRBJ1-2; V gene: TRBV24-1; clone size: few; D gene: -
CDR3 protein: CATSSSYNEQFF; CDR3 DNA: TGTGCCACCAGTTCCTCCTACAATGAGCAGTTCTTC; J gene: TRBJ2-1; V gene: TRBV24-1; clone size: -; D gene: -
CDR3 protein: CATRQQYF; CDR3 DNA: TGTGCCACCCGACAGCAGTATTTT; J gene: TRBJ2-3; V gene: TRBV6-5; clone size: -; D gene: -
CDR3 protein: CATSPASYYEQYF; CDR3 DNA: TGTGCCACCAGTCCTGCGTCCTACTACGAGCAGTACTTC; J gene: TRBJ2-7; V gene: TRBV24-1; clone size: -; D gene: -
CDR3 protein: CASTIGYSNQPQHF; CDR3 DNA: TGTGCCAGCACTATAGGGTATAGCAATCAGCCCCAGCATTTT; J gene: TRBJ1-5; V gene: TRBV6-6; clone size: many; D gene: -
CDR3 protein: CASSEEVGGYTF; CDR3 DNA: TGCGCCAGCAGTGAGGAAGTGGGCGGCTACACCTTC; J gene: TRBJ1-2; V gene: TRBV10-2; clone size: -; D gene: -
CDR3 protein: CSAPPGQGETQYF; CDR3 DNA: TGCAGTGCCCCACCGGGACAGGGGGAGACCCAGTACTTC; J gene: TRBJ2-5; V gene: TRBV20-1; clone size: once; D gene: TRBD1
CDR3 protein: CASSPPGTGKYGYTF; CDR3 DNA: TGTGCCAGCAGCCCTCCAGGGACAGGGAAGTATGGCTACACCTTC; J gene: TRBJ1-2; V gene: TRBV5-6; clone size: -; D gene: TRBD1
CDR3 protein: CASSGRQQETQYF; CDR3 DNA: TGTGCCAGTAGCGGTAGACAGCAAGAGACCCAGTACTTC; J gene: TRBJ2-5; V gene: TRBV19; clone size: -; D gene: -
CDR3 protein: CASGSSPGFEQYF; CDR3 DNA: TGTGCCAGCGGCTCCAGTCCGGGTTTCGAGCAGTACTTC; J gene: TRBJ2-7; V gene: TRBV5-4; clone size: many; D gene: -
CDR3 protein: CASRDRVLTYNEQFF; CDR3 DNA: TGTGCCAGCAGAGACAGGGTTTTAACCTACAATGAGCAGTTCTTC; J gene: TRBJ2-1; V gene: TRBV25-1; clone size: -; D gene: TRBD1
CDR3 protein: CASSEMASGSSGELFF; CDR3 DNA: TGCGCCAGCAGTGAAATGGCTAGCGGGAGTTCCGGGGAGCTGTTTTTT; J gene: TRBJ2-2; V gene: TRBV10-1; clone size: -; D gene: TRBD2
CDR3 protein: CASSLNSGRALVVDEQYF; CDR3 DNA: TGTGCCAGCAGCTTAAATAGCGGGAGGGCCTTGGTAGTTGACGAGCAGTACTTC; J gene: TRBJ2-7; V gene: TRBV7-2; clone size: -; D gene: TRBD2
CDR3 protein: CASSPGASGRAVQYYEQYF; CDR3 DNA: TGTGCCAGTAGCCCAGGGGCTAGCGGGAGGGCCGTTCAATACTACGAGCAGTACTTC; J gene: TRBJ2-7; V gene: TRBV19; clone size: -; D gene: TRBD2
CDR3 protein: CASSPYGTEAFF; CDR3 DNA: TGTGCCAGCAGCCCGTATGGCACTGAAGCTTTCTTT; J gene: TRBJ1-1; V gene: TRBV28; clone size: many; D gene: -
CDR3 protein: CASSLGATTGSHYEQYF; CDR3 DNA: TGCGCCAGCAGCTTGGGAGCAACGACAGGTTCCCACTACGAGCAGTACTTC; J gene: TRBJ2-7; V gene: TRBV5-1; clone size: -; D gene: -
CDR3 protein: CASSSQREPYEQYF; CDR3 DNA: TGTGCCAGCAGCAGCCAGCGGGAGCCCTACGAGCAGTACTTC; J gene: TRBJ2-7; V gene: TRBV7-2; clone size: -; D gene: TRBD2